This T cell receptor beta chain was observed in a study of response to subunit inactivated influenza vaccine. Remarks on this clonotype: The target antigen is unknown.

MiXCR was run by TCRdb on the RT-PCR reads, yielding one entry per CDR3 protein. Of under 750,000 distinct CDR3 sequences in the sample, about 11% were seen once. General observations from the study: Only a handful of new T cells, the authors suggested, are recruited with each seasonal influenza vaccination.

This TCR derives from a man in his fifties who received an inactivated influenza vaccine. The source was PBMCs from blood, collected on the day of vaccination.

The DNA of the CDR3 is TGTGCCAGCAGCTCTAGCGGGACTAAATACGAGCAGTACTTC. It is translated as CASSSSGTKYEQYF. This chain links TRBV13 with TRBJ2-7; 9 bases align to TRBD2. In germline, CDR1 is PRHDT, CDR2 FYEKMQ (reference sequence). Losses at the gene ends were 4 bases for V and 4 bases for J; bases not matched to a gene: 5. The length of the CDR3 is 14 residues.